Following are 7 T cell receptor beta chains from one sample sequenced in a study of blood T cell repertoires in COVID-19. The assay was immunoSEQ multiplex PCR, and TCRdb's table has in-frame clones only and misses some. Of under 300,000 clones listed, approximately 83% were seen once; the top ten hold over 1.5%. The sample taken for sequencing was PBMCs or T cells enriched from blood (not recorded which). These receptor sequences come from a woman in her forties or fifties who had recovered from COVID-19.

V usage is TRBV9 and J usage is TRBJ1-5, with 7 bases matching TRBD1. The CDR3 is made up of 14 amino acids. Germline CDR1 and CDR2: SGDLS and YYNGEE. The junction had 4 bases not matched to a gene; V was cut back by 3 bases and J by 4 bases. The CDR3 DNA sequence: TGTGCCAGCAGCGCGGGACAGAGTAATCAGCCCCAGCATTTT. This encodes CASSAGQSNQPQHF.

CDR3 bases: TGTGCCACCAGCAGGGGCGGACTAGCCTATCGCGACGAGCAGTACTTC. Translated, it gives CATSRGGLAYRDEQYF. This chain uses TRBV15 with TRBJ2-7; the match to TRBD2 covers 8 bases. The V gene's germline CDR1 is LNHNV and CDR2 YYDKDF (reference sequence). The CDR3 contains 16 residues. Trimming took 3 bases from V and 5 from J; bases not matched to a gene: 12.

This sequence joins TRBV11-1 and TRBJ2-1; 9 bases agree with TRBD2. V gave up 5 bases and J gave up 10 bases; unmatched junction bases: 9. Per the germline V gene, CDR1 is SGHAT and CDR2 is FQDESV (reference sequence). The CDR3 sequence is 14 residues long. The CDR3 region is CASSPGASGVEQFF. CDR3 DNA: TGTGCCAGCAGCCCCGGTGCTAGCGGGGTCGAGCAGTTCTTC. Combining the CDR3 with reference TRBV11-1 and TRBJ2-1 gives the whole variable domain EAEVAQSPRYKITEKSQAVAFWCDPISGHATLYWYRQILGQGPELLVQFQDESVVDDSQLPKDRFSAERLKGVDSTLKIQPAELGDSAMYLCASSPGASGVEQFFGPGTRLTVL.

Regarding this clone: Other DNA sequences in the sample encode the same CDR3. The CDR3 loop reads CASSFRGANTEAFF. The CDR3, as DNA: TGTGCCAGCAGTTTCAGAGGAGCAAACACTGAAGCTTTCTTT. J is TRBJ1-1 and V is TRBV27; D unresolved. Trimming removed 3 bases from V and 2 bases from J, with 10 bases in between. The CDR3 extends over 14 amino acids. Per the germline V gene, CDR1 is MNHEY and CDR2 is SMNVEV (reference sequence).

In DNA, the CDR3 is TGCGCCAGCAGCTTGTCACACCAGGGCCCAGATACGCAGTATTTT. This translates into CASSLSHQGPDTQYF. The chain combines TRBV5-1 with TRBJ2-3; tentative D call: TRBD1 (5 bases). Germline CDR1 reads SGHRS; CDR2 reads YFSETQ. Trimming cost V 1 base and J 4 bases, with 13 bases left between them. The CDR3 is 15 amino acids.

The CDR3 nucleotides are TGCAGCGTCAGGGAATCCTACGAGCAGTACTTC. This gives the protein CSVRESYEQYF. This chain joins TRBV29-1 and TRBJ2-7, with D possibly TRBD1 on 5 matching bases. The CDR3 length is 11 residues. V was shortened by 6 bases and J by 1 base, with 7 bases between the two germline ends. Germline assignment: CDR1 SQVTM and CDR2 ANQGSEA.

The chain joins TRBV4-1 to TRBJ2-7, with a possible D match to TRBD2 (6 bases). CDR3 size: 14 residues. V was pared by 5 bases and J by 5 bases, with 16 bases between. Germline CDR1 and CDR2: MGHRA and YSYEKL. As DNA, the CDR3 is TGCGCCAGCAGCAAAATCGGGAGAACGGACGAGCAGTACTTC. Its protein product is CASSKIGRTDEQYF.